The clone carrying this TCR beta chain occurred a few times. MiXCR was run by TCRdb on the 5' RACE reads, yielding one entry per CDR3 protein. Of roughly 100,000 distinct CDR3 sequences listed, approximately 14% are singletons. This entry comes from a study of early T cells in non-severe SARS-CoV-2 infection. Material for sequencing was whole blood. This sequence was found in an adult who was a healthcare worker with PCR-confirmed SARS-CoV-2 infection or an uninfected control (not recorded which).

Here the CDR3 DNA reads TGTGCCAGCGGGACTAGCGGGGGGAATGAGCAGTTCTTC. This codes for CASGTSGGNEQFF. The rearrangement links TRBV7-8 to TRBJ2-1; 15 bases fit TRBD2. The CDR3 has 13 residues. With 8 bases clipped from V and 7 bases from J, the junction kept 0 bases outside the gene matches. CDR1 SGHVS and CDR2 FQNEAQ come from the germline V gene.